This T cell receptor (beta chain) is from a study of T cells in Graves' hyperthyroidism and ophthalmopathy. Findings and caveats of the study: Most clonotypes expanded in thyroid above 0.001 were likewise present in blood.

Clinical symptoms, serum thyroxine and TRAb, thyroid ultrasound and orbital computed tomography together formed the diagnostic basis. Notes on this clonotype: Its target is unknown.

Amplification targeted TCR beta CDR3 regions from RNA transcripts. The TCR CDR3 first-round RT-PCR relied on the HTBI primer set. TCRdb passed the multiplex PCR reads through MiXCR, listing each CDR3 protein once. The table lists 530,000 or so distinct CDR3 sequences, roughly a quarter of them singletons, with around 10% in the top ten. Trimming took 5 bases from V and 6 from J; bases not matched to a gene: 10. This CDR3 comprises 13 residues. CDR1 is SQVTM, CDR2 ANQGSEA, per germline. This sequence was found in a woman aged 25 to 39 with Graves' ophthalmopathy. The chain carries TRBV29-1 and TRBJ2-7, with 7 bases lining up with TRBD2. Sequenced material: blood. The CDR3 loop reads CSVTTAGAGEQYF. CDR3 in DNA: TGCAGCGTTACTACCGCGGGAGCCGGCGAGCAGTACTTC.